This T cell receptor (beta chain) was captured by sequencing in a study of blood T cells in healthy people across ages. Trimming stripped 0 bases from V and 5 bases from J, with 16 bases between. Germline V gene lookup returns CDR1 SGDLS and CDR2 YYNGEE. This CDR3 contains 16 residues. The authors ran a second PCR of roughly 6 to 11 cycles using a sample-barcoded 5' primer and a J-beta primer mix. TCRdb analysed the 5' RACE reads with MiXCR anew, one entry per CDR3 protein. The table has 750,000 to 950,000 distinct CDR3 sequences, just under 30% seen once. Ranging in age from about 6 to 100, the donors were healthy Caucasian individuals from Russia. This clonotype showed up just a few times. The same sample was also studied in work on T cells of mothers and their children. Per that study: Samples came from a few healthy Caucasian mothers and their six children.

The receptor's source is a woman aged 40 to 49 in good health. The chain is built from TRBV9 and TRBJ2-3; no clear D gene. Sequences were obtained from blood. CDR3 region: CASSVGDWNSEDTQYF. CDR3 sequence (DNA): TGTGCCAGCAGCGTAGGTGACTGGAATTCTGAAGATACGCAGTATTTT.